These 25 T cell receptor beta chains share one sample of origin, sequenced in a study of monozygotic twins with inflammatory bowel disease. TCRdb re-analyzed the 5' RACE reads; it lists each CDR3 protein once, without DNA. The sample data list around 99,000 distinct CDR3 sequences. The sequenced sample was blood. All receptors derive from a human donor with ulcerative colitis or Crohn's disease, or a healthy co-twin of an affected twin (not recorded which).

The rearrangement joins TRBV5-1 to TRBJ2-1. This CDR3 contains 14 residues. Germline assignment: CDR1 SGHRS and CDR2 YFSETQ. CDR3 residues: CASSLEANADEQFF.

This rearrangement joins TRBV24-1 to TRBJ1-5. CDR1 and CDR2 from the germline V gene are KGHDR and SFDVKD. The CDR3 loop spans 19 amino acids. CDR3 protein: CATSDLHSGGSWSNQPQHF.

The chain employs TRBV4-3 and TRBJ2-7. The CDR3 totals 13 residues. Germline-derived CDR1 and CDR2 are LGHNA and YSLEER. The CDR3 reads CASSQEVSYEQYF.

CDR3 sequence: CASSLTAFAPGELFF. This sequence joins TRBV7-3 and TRBJ2-2. Looked up from germline, CDR1 is SGHTA and CDR2 is FQGTGA. The length of the CDR3 is 15 residues.

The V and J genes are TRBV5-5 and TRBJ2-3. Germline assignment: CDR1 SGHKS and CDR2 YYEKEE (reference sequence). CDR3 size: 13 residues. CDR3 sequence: CASSDISTDTQYF.

Here the CDR3 reads CASSAGSLSYNEQFF. This chain links TRBV2 with TRBJ2-1; with no DNA, the TCRdb D assignment of TRBD2 cannot be verified. From germline, CDR1 is SNHLY and CDR2 FYNNEI. This CDR3 comprises 15 residues. Filled out from reference TRBV2 and TRBJ2-1, the complete variable domain reads EPEVTQTPSHQVTQMGQEVILRCVPISNHLYFYWYRQILGQKVEFLVSFYNNEISEKSEIFDDQFSVERPDGSNFTLKIRSTKLEDSAMYFCASSAGSLSYNEQFFGPGTRLTVL.

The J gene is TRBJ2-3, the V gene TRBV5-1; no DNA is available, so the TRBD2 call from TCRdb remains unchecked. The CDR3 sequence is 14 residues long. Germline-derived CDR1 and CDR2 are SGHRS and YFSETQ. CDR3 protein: CASKERISTDTQYF.

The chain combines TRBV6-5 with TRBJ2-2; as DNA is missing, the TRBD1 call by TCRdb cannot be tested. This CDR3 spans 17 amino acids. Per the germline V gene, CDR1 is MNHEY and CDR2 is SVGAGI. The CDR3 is CASSSRSGQGVFGELFF.

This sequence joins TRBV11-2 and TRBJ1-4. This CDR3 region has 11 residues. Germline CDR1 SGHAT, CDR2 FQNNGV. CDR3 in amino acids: CASSLGRALFF.

The CDR3 here is CASGLAQGSRASDYGYTF. The rearrangement uses TRBV12-5 and TRBJ1-2. The CDR3 sequence is 18 residues long. Germline assignment: CDR1 LGHNT and CDR2 FRNRAP.

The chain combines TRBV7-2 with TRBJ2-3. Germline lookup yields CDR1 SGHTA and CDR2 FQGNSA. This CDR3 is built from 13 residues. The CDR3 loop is CASNSRGTDTQYF.

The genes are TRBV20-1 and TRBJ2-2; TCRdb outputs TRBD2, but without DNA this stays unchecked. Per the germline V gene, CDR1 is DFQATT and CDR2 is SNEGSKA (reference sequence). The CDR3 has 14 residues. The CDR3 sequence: CSAQRQGNTGELFF.

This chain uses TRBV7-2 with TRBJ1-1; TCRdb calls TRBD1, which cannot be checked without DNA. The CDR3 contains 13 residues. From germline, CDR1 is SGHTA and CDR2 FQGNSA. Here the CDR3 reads CASSGSRTGEAFF.

The CDR3 loop is CASSFGKGWEQYF. The chain carries TRBV19 and TRBJ2-7; TCRdb's assignment of TRBD1 cannot be checked, as there is no DNA. Germline CDR1 and CDR2: LNHDA and SQIVND (reference sequence). The CDR3 runs 13 residues.

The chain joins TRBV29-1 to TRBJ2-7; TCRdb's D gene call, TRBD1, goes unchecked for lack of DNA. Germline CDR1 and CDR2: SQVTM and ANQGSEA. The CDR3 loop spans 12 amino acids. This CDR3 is CSVESGGYEQYF.

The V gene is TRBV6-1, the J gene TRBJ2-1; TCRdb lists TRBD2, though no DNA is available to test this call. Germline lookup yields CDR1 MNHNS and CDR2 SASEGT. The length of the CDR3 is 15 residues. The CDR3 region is CASGLAGVAYNEQFF.

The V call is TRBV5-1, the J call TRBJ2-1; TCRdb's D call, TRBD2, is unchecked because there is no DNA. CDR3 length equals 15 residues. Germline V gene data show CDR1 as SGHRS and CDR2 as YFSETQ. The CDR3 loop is CASRWTSGRDNEQFF.

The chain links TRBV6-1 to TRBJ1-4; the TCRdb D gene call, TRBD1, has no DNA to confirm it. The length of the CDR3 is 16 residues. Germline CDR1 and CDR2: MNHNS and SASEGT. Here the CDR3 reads CASRHDPGMANEKLFF.

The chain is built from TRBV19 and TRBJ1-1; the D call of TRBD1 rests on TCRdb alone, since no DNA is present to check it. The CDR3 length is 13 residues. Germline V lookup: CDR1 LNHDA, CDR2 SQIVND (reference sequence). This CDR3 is CASSTQGSPEAFF.

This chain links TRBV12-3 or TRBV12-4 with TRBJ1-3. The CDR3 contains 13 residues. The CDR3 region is CASSLAGGNTIYF.

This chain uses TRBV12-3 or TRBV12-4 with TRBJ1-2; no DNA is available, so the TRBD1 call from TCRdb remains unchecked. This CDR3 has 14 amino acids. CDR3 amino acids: CASSYGRTGSGYTF.

CDR3 in amino acids: CASSETFSYEQYF. The rearrangement links TRBV7-2 to TRBJ2-7. The CDR3 length is 13 residues. Germline assignment: CDR1 SGHTA and CDR2 FQGNSA.

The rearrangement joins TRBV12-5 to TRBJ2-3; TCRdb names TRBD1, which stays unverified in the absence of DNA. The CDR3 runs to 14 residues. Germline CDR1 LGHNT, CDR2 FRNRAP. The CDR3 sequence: CASGGDTRTDTQYF.

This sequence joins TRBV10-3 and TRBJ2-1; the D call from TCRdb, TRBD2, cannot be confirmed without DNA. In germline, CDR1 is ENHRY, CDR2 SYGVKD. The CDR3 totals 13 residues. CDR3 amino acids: CAITSHARNEQFF.

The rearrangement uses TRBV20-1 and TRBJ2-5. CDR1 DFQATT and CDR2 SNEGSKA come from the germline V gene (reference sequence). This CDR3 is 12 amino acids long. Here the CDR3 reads CSAPSRQETQYF.